This TCR beta chain was retrieved from a study of shared clonotypes between healthy human individuals. The method was immunoSEQ multiplex PCR; TCRdb's version includes in-frame clones alone and lacks a portion of them. The data show some 1,900,000 clones, about 94% seen once. Only CD45RO-negative cells positively selected for CCR7 counted as naive CD8 cells, so terminally differentiated effector memory CD45RA+ cells were excluded. Concerning this clone itself: Its antigen is undetermined.

This CDR3 comprises 14 residues. Germline lookup yields CDR1 MDHEN and CDR2 SYDVKM. V was clipped by 3 bases and J by 0 bases, with 9 bases between them. Whole-study results and caveats: A reduction in generation probabilities was seen for non-shared clonotypes relative to those shared by all four donors.

This chain joins TRBV28 and TRBJ2-7; D call uncertain. This receptor was obtained from a man between 18 and 35 years old in good health. Sequenced input: naive CD8+ T cells sorted from blood. CDR3 nucleotide sequence: TGTGCCAGCAGTTTTGAGACTGACTCCTACGAGCAGTACTTC. Translating it yields CASSFETDSYEQYF.